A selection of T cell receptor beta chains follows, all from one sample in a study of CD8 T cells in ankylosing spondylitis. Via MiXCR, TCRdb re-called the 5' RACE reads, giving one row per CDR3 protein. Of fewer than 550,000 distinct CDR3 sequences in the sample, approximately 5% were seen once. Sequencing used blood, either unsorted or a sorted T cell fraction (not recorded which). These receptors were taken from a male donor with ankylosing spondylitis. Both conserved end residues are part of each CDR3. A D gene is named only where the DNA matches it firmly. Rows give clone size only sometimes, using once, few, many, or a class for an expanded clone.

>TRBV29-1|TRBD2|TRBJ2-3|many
TGCAGCGTTAGGGCCTCGACTAGCGGGATAGGGGATACGCAGTATTTT
CSVRASTSGIGDTQYF
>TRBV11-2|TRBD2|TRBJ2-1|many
TGTGCCAGCAGCCAGACTAGCGGGGCTAGGAATGAGCAGTTCTTC
CASSQTSGARNEQFF
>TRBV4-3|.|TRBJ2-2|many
TGCGCCAGCAGCCAAGAAGGGGGCGGGGAATACACCGGGGAGCTGTTTTTT
CASSQEGGGEYTGELFF
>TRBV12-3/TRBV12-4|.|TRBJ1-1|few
TGTGCCAGCAGTCTTGTTTGGGGGGCCCGAAGGGTCACTGAAGCTTTCTTT
CASSLVWGARRVTEAFF
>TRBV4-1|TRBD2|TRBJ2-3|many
TGCGCCAGCAGCCAAGAGAGAAGCGGGGGGATCACAGATACGCAGTATTTT
CASSQERSGGITDTQYF
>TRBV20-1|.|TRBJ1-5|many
TGCAGTGCCAAGGGCAATCAGCCCCAGCATTTT
CSAKGNQPQHF
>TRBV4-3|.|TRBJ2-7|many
TGCGCCAGCAGCCAAGGAGCACAGGCCTACGAGCAGTACTTC
CASSQGAQAYEQYF
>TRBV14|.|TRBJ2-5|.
TGTGCCAGCAGCCACGCAGGGGCGTACTACCAAGAGACCCAGTACTTC
CASSHAGAYYQETQYF
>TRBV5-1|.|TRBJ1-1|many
TGCGCCAGCAGCTTGCAGTATGGACCCTACCCTGAAGCTTTCTTT
CASSLQYGPYPEAFF
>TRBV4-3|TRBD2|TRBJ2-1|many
TGCGCCAGCAGCCAGTTACTAGCGGAGCATGAGCAGTTCTTC
CASSQLLAEHEQFF
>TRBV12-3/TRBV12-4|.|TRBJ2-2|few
TGTGCCAGCAGCCTGGGCCGTTATAAGAACACCGGGGAGCTGTTTTTT
CASSLGRYKNTGELFF
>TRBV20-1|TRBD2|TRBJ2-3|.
TGCAGTGCCCCGACTAGCGGGTTGTTCACAGATACGCAGTATTTT
CSAPTSGLFTDTQYF
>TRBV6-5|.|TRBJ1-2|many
TGTGCCACCTTCGACAGCAACTATGGCTACACCTTC
CATFDSNYGYTF
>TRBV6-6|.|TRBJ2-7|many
TGTGCCAGCCGACTACTCTACCACGAGCAGTACTTC
CASRLLYHEQYF
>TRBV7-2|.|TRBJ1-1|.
TGTGCCAGCAGCTTAGAGCCCCTGACCGCCCAAGCTTTCTTT
CASSLEPLTAQAFF
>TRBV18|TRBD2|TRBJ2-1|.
TGTGCCAGCTCACCACCGGTGACGTTTGGCTGGGGGGGCTACAATGAGCAGTTCTTC
CASSPPVTFGWGGYNEQFF
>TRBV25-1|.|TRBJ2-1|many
TGTGCCAGCAGTGAATTCCGGGGCTCCTACAATGAGCAGTTCTTC
CASSEFRGSYNEQFF
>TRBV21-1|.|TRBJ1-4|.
TGTGCCAGCAGCATTGGGGGATTCGGACTGTTTTTT
CASSIGGFGLFF
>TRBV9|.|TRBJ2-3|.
TGTGCCAGCAGCGAGTACGTCAGCACAGATACGCAGTATTTT
CASSEYVSTDTQYF
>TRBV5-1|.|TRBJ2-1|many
TGCGCCAGCAGCGTGGGGGCGGGAAATGAGCAGTTCTTC
CASSVGAGNEQFF
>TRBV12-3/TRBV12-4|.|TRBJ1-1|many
TGTGCCAGCAGTTTGTGGGGTTTGCGCACTGAAGCTTTCTTT
CASSLWGLRTEAFF
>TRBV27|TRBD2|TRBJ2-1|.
TGTGCCAGCAGTTTATCGACTAGCGGGTCTGGGGATGAGCAGTTCTTC
CASSLSTSGSGDEQFF
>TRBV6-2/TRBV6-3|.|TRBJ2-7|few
TGTGCCAGCAGTTATGAGGGGGGGGGCCCCTACGAGCAGTACTTC
CASSYEGGGPYEQYF
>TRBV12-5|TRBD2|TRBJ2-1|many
TGTGCTAGTGGTTTGTTCCGGGAGGGGTGGTTTTCCAATGAGCAGTTCTTC
CASGLFREGWFSNEQFF
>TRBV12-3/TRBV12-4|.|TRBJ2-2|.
TGTGCCAGCAGTTTAGCGCTAATATCGGTTGGGCCAGGGTTAATCGGGGAGCTGTTTTTT
CASSLALISVGPGLIGELFF
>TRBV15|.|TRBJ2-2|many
TGTGCCACCAGCAGAGCCCATTTGCGGGGGCGCGACACCGGGGAGCTGTTTTTT
CATSRAHLRGRDTGELFF
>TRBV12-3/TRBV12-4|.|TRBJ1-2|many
TGTGCCAGCAGTTTCGGCCAGGTCCCTGGCTACACCTTC
CASSFGQVPGYTF
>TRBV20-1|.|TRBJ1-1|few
TGCAGTGCTAGAGTATGGGACACTGAAGCTTTCTTT
CSARVWDTEAFF
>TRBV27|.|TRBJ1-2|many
TGTGCCAGCCACCGGGGCAGGGGAGAAGCTAACTATGGCTACACCTTC
CASHRGRGEANYGYTF
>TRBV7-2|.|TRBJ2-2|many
TGTGCCAGCAGCTTCTTCGGGGTGAGCACCGGGGAGCTGTTTTTT
CASSFFGVSTGELFF
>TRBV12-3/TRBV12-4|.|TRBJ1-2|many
TGTGCCAGCAGTCCCCACAATAAGGGGCTTAACTATGGCTACACCTTC
CASSPHNKGLNYGYTF
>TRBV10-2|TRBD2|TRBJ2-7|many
TGCGCCAGCGGGACTAGCGGGATCGAGGAGCAGTACTTC
CASGTSGIEEQYF
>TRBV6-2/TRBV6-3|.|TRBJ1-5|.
TGTGCCAGCAGTTACGGCGAGTTTAGCAATCAGCCCCAGCATTTT
CASSYGEFSNQPQHF
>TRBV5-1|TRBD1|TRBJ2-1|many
TGCGCCAGCAGCCCTCGACAGGGGGGCTCCTACAATGAGCAGTTCTTC
CASSPRQGGSYNEQFF
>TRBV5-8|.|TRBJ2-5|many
TGTGCCAGCAGCTTGTCGCGACAATTTTTTGAGACCCAGTACTTC
CASSLSRQFFETQYF
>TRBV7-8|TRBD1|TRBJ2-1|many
TGTGCCAGCAGCTTAACCCACCGGGACAGGGCGACCGGTGAGCAGTTCTTC
CASSLTHRDRATGEQFF
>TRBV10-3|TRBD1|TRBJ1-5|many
TGTGCCATCAGTCCCGGACAGGGTGAACAGCCCCAGCATTTT
CAISPGQGEQPQHF